The T cell receptor (beta chain) under discussion was sequenced for a study of identical twins (dated by TCRdb to about 2016). In the study overall: TCR alpha and beta repertoires from monozygotic twins, unrelated adults of various ages and cord blood were deep-sequenced to test whether fetal clonotypes persist. To rule out contamination, the twin experiments were replicated at different times with different library preparation protocols.

The library came from 5' RACE. This sample was sequenced with an Illumina HiSeq 2000. Template switching introduced a universal primer binding site; the final cDNA contained a unique molecular identifier, enabling accurate counting of TCR cDNA molecules. Specific primers in the conserved constant-segment region were used to synthesize first-strand cDNA for TCR alpha and beta chains. To control for contamination, every cDNA library carried two barcodes: a SMART-Mk sample barcode plus Illumina barcodes. TruSeq adapter sequences and Illumina sample barcodes were added in two successive PCR steps. TCR alpha and beta cDNA libraries were sequenced on the Illumina HiSeq platform with custom primers. Under the source paper's analysis protocol: MiGEC was used to process raw reads and extract unique molecular identifiers, and MiXCR was used to find CDR3 positions. Recombination models were inferred per individual with the repgenHMM and IGoR tools using an EM algorithm. The analysis of shared clonotypes was done with the tcR package in R, with sharing normalized by the product of cloneset sizes. To study raw recombination free of thymic and clonal selection effects, out-of-frame nonproductive sequences were analyzed. TCRdb reran the public reads through fastp at Q25 and MiXCR, keeping productive beta chains. Identical CDR3 proteins give one entry, which carries the most common genes and DNA. TCRdb's processing, not the study's, gives the V and J calls here. Recorded for this sample are 1.5 million or so distinct CDR3 sequences; roughly 35% of them occurred a single time. The ten largest clones capture less than 0.35% of the sample.

Study-level results and caveats: Because the same donors could not be followed over many years, the conclusions depended on cross-sectional statistical analysis. Out-of-frame TCR alpha sharing in monozygotic twins was systematically underestimated by recombination models, whereas sharing between unrelated individuals was in agreement with the recombination models. Out-of-frame TCR alpha sequences shared between twins showed an excess of low generation-probability sequences compared with coincidental sharing between unrelated individuals. The excess sharing between twins in beta out-of-frame sequences was weaker because fewer shared sequences reduced the signal-to-noise ratio. Zero-insertion analyses could be partly confounded by invariant T cells such as MAIT and iNKT, although diverse VJ usage argued against such confounding for most clonotypes. Abundant cord blood beta clonotypes had fewer insertions, young adult naive repertoires showed a similar but weaker trend, and memory repertoires showed no such trend.

For this clonotype: Its antigen remains unidentified. One base away there is no much larger clone; base qualities are not given.

Every donor in the study was a healthy Caucasian. Sequenced material: cord blood. The sequence was obtained from a newborn girl in good health.

The CDR3 protein: CSVEDGGRGAKNIQYF. The DNA is as follows: TGCAGCGTTGAAGATGGGGGGAGGGGAGCCAAAAACATTCAGTACTTC. This chain joins TRBV29-1 to TRBJ2-4; a stretch of 7 junction bases matches TRBD2. Spanning cysteine to phenylalanine, the CDR3 consists of 16 amino acids. The CDR3 DNA has 48 bases and is translated from base 1. Germline trimming amounts to 0 bases on V and 0 bases on J, with 5 as the count of junction bases outside the gene matches. Looking up the germline V gene yields CDR1 SQVTM and CDR2 ANQGSEA.